A few counts support the clone carrying this T cell receptor (delta chain). What it recognizes is unknown. This DNA translates differently at residue 3 from the TCRdb protein, which is that of a much larger clone; a read error is likely, and the protein shown is the DNA's own translation. Flow sorting of PBMC yielded separate Vgamma9/Vdelta2+ and Vdelta2-negative gammadelta T cell populations for bulk repertoire analysis. TCRdb called clones from the multiplex PCR reads again using CATT. The sample has tens of thousands of delta-chain clones; less than 1% are singletons. This specimen comes from a study of γδ T cells in repeated Plasmodium falciparum infection. Study-wide background: Donors were malaria-exposed Malian children or age- and gender-matched Australian children. Broader study findings: Many TCRgamma sequences overlapped between individuals in stable Vgamma9/Vdelta2+ repertoires.

Germline V lookup: CDR1 TSWWSYY, CDR2 QGS. CDR3 size: 25 residues. The sequence came from a pool of human donors (malaria-infected and uninfected, not separated). The genes are TRDV1 and TRDJ1; perhaps TRDD3 as D (7 bases). No J segment appears in TCRdb, so it was assigned here by matching the sequence to germline. Sequencing input: gamma-delta T cells from blood. CDR3 sequence (DNA): TGTGCTTTTGGGGACAGAGGAGTTTGGTCCTTCCCACTGGGGCAAGGGGTTCCACGCACCGATAAACTCATCTTT. Translation gives CAFGDRGVWSFPLGQGVPRTDKLIF.